The 3 T cell receptor beta chains below all came from one sample that was sequenced in a study of graft-versus-host responses after intestinal transplantation. Some clones are missing from TCRdb's copy, which holds only in-frame ones; the method was immunoSEQ multiplex PCR. The sample holds fewer than 70,000 clones, roughly 89% seen once. The material sequenced was bone marrow, taken almost 750 days after intestinal transplantation. The origin of the receptors is a human patient who received an intestinal transplant, so some T cells may come from the graft donor.

The rearrangement uses TRBV5-1 and TRBJ2-3, with TRBD2 matching over 10 bases. Germline loops: CDR1 SGHRS, CDR2 YFSETQ. This CDR3 has 17 residues. V lost 0 bases, J lost 4 bases, and 8 bases stayed unmatched. CDR3 bases: TGCGCCAGCAGCTTGGAACTAGCGGGAACGGGCGCAGATACGCAGTATTTT. Its translation: CASSLELAGTGADTQYF.

The chain joins TRBV12-5 to TRBJ2-3; D not resolved. The V gene lost 1 base and the J gene lost 6 bases, with 11 bases spanning the gap. This CDR3 is 14 amino acids long. Germline V lookup: CDR1 LGHNT, CDR2 FRNRAP. The CDR3 DNA sequence: TGTGCTAGTGGTTTGGGAACTGTTGAGGATACGCAGTATTTT. Protein: CASGLGTVEDTQYF.

V usage is TRBV11-3 and J usage is TRBJ1-6, with D unclear. Trimming took off 0 bases at V and 7 bases at J, with 4 bases between the two ends. The CDR3 totals 13 residues. CDR1 is SGHNT and CDR2 is YENEEA in the germline V gene. Here the CDR3 reads CASSLEGNSPLHF. CDR3 nucleotides: TGTGCCAGCAGCTTAGAGGGGAATTCACCCCTCCACTTT.